The source of this TCR beta chain is a study of T cell repertoires in cytomegalovirus infection. Study observations and caveats: Dominating the ex vivo response were TCR beta clonotypes that were CMV-specific and HLA-C-restricted.

This clonotype turned up a few times. Its target is not known. TCRdb recomputed calls from the reads with MiXCR, one row per CDR3 protein. The table has hundreds of thousands of distinct CDR3 sequences, around a third seen once; the top ten hold 15% to 20%. CDR3 length: 15 amino acids. The germline V and J ends were trimmed by 3 bases and 4 bases, with 16 bases remaining between them. Looked up from germline, CDR1 is SGHNT and CDR2 is YYREEE (reference sequence). The material was cultured PBMCs, obtained from culture after CMV antigen stimulation. The receptor was derived from a human donor in good health (CMV status not recorded). Some clones in this sample may be carry-over from other donors' samples. The V and J genes are TRBV5-4 and TRBJ1-1; D unresolved. Here the CDR3 DNA reads TGTGCCAGCAGCTCCGCGGGCGGGAGGAGCACTGAAGCTTTCTTT. This sequence encodes CASSSAGGRSTEAFF.